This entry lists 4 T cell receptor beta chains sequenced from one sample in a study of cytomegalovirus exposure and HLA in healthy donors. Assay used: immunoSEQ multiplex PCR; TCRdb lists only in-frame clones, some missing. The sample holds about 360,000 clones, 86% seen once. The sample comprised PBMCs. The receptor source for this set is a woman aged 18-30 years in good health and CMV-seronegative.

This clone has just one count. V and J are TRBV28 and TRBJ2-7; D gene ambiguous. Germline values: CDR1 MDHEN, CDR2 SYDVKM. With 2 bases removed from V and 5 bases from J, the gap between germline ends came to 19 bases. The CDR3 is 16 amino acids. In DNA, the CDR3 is TGTGCCAGCAGTTTAAGCAGGCTCGAGCTACCCGACGAGCAGTACTTC. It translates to CASSLSRLELPDEQYF.

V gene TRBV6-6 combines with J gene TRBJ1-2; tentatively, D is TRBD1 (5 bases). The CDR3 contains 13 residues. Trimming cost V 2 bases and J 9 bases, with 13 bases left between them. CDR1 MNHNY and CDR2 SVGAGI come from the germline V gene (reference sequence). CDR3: CASSYQGTKSYTF. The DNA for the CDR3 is TGTGCCAGCAGTTACCAGGGTACGAAGAGCTACACCTTC.

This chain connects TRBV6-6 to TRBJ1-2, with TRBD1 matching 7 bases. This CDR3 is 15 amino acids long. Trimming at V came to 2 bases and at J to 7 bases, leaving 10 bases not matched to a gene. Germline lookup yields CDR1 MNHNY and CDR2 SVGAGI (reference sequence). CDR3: CASSYGQAARGGYTF. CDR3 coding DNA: TGTGCCAGCAGTTACGGACAGGCGGCAAGGGGTGGCTACACCTTC.

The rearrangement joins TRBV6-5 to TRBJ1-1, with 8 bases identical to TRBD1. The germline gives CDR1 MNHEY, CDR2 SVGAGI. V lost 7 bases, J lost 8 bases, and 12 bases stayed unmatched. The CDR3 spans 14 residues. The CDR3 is CASTQGAPRSEAFF. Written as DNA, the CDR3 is TGTGCCAGCACCCAGGGGGCCCCGAGGTCGGAAGCTTTCTTT.